These 5 T cell receptor beta chains came from one sample sequenced in a study of blood T cell repertoires in COVID-19. The protocol was immunoSEQ multiplex PCR, while the TCRdb copy is restricted to in-frame clones and leaves out a portion. The table lists around 310,000 clones, 89% of them singletons. The sequenced sample was PBMCs or T cells enriched from blood (not recorded which). All receptors come from a woman aged 25 to 39 who had recovered from COVID-19.

This clone was observed a single time. The chain links TRBV7-6 to TRBJ2-2; tentative D call: TRBD2 (5 bases). The CDR3 is 14 residues long. Germline-derived CDR1 and CDR2 are SGHVS and FNYEAQ. V lost 3 bases, J lost 4 bases, and 9 bases lay in between. The CDR3 nucleotides read TGTGCCAGCAGCTTGGGGAGCGCCACCGGGGAGCTGTTTTTT. Translation gives CASSLGSATGELFF.

The chain joins TRBV18 to TRBJ1-1; D uncertain. The CDR3 runs to 14 residues. The V gene's germline CDR1 is KGHSH and CDR2 LQKENI. Deletions cut 6 bases from V and 1 base from J, with 12 bases between. The CDR3 spells CASSPSEANTEAFF. The CDR3 region has the DNA TGTGCCAGCTCCCCCTCGGAGGCGAACACTGAAGCTTTCTTT.

The chain recombines TRBV5-1 with TRBJ2-7; D not resolved. This CDR3 contains 13 residues. Trimming shortened V by 4 bases and J by 0 bases, and 8 bases separated the two germline ends. CDR1 and CDR2 from the germline V gene are SGHRS and YFSETQ. This chain's CDR3 is CASSVQVSYEQYF. The CDR3 bases are TGCGCCAGCAGCGTTCAGGTCTCCTACGAGCAGTACTTC.

The rearrangement uses TRBV19 and TRBJ1-5; 9 nucleotides agree with TRBD1. J gave up 1 base and V 7 bases, and 11 bases lay outside the gene matches. This CDR3 has 17 residues. In germline, CDR1 is LNHDA, CDR2 SQIVND (reference sequence). The CDR3 is CASTSRTGAGSNQPQHF. The CDR3 DNA reads as TGTGCCAGTACCTCGAGGACAGGGGCGGGGAGCAATCAGCCCCAGCATTTT.

The chain uses TRBV3-1 (or the pseudogene TRBV3-2) and TRBJ1-2; no clear D. The germline V gene encodes CDR1 LGHDT and CDR2 YNNKEL (reference sequence). Between the trimmed V and J ends, which lost 2 bases and 6 bases, there was a span of 19 bases. The CDR3 is 16 amino acids. The CDR3 spells CASSQLGLKESDGYTF. The CDR3 DNA sequence: TGTGCCAGCAGCCAACTGGGTTTAAAGGAGTCGGATGGCTACACCTTC.